The 26 T cell receptor beta chains listed next were all sequenced from one sample in a study of blood T cell repertoires in COVID-19. Sequencing used immunoSEQ multiplex PCR; TCRdb keeps in-frame clones, though not all of them. The table has about 300,000 clones, around four fifths seen once. The sequencing input was peripheral blood. The receptors were sampled from a woman in her forties or fifties with acute or convalescent COVID-19.

In its sample, this clone was seen a few times. The chain uses TRBV28 and TRBJ1-2; maybe TRBD1 (5 bases). This CDR3 is 13 amino acids long. V lost 6 bases to trimming and J lost 8 bases, with 16 bases between them. Per germline, CDR1 MDHEN and CDR2 SYDVKM. The CDR3 loop is CASSPPGGQGYTF. Written as DNA, the CDR3 is TGTGCCAGCAGCCCCCCCGGGGGTCAGGGCTACACCTTC.

Only one count was recorded for this clone. The chain carries TRBV7-7 and TRBJ1-1; D is undetermined. From germline, CDR1 is SSHAT and CDR2 FNYEAQ (reference sequence). V was shortened by 4 bases and J by 2 bases, with 8 bases between the two germline ends. The CDR3 consists of 13 residues. Here the CDR3 reads CASSSDYNTEAFF. The CDR3 DNA sequence: TGTGCCAGCAGCTCAGACTATAACACTGAAGCTTTCTTT.

The rearrangement joins TRBV19 to TRBJ1-5, with 8 bases matching TRBD1. CDR3 size: 16 residues. Looked up from germline, CDR1 is LNHDA and CDR2 is SQIVND (reference sequence). Trimming at V came to 6 bases and at J to 2 bases, leaving 9 bases not matched to a gene. The chain's CDR3 is CASRRTGRGGNQPQHF. CDR3 bases: TGTGCCAGTAGGAGGACAGGGAGAGGTGGCAATCAGCCCCAGCATTTT.

The chain is built from TRBV7-2 and TRBJ1-1; a weak D match, TRBD1 (6 bases). This CDR3 spans 14 amino acids. Germline loops: CDR1 SGHTA, CDR2 FQGNSA. Trimming shortened V by 1 base and J by 10 bases, and 16 bases separated the two germline ends. The CDR3 reads CASSLGGTKRVAFF. The DNA of the CDR3 is TGTGCCAGCAGCTTAGGGGGGACAAAGAGAGTAGCTTTCTTT.

V is TRBV10-3 and J is TRBJ1-1; D perhaps matches TRBD1 (5 bases). The CDR3 extends over 12 amino acids. Germline V gene lookup returns CDR1 ENHRY and CDR2 SYGVKD. Trimming shortened V by 10 bases and J by 2 bases, and 11 bases separated the two germline ends. CDR3 nucleotides: TGTGCCACAAGGGGTACAAACACTGAAGCTTTCTTT. It specifies CATRGTNTEAFF.

CDR3 amino acids: CAIKVDRGQGYTF. CDR3 DNA: TGTGCCATCAAGGTAGACAGGGGGCAGGGCTACACCTTC. This rearrangement joins TRBV10-3 to TRBJ1-2, with 10 bases that match TRBD1. This CDR3 is built from 13 residues. J lost 8 bases, V lost 7 bases, and 7 bases had no gene match. Germline V gene lookup returns CDR1 ENHRY and CDR2 SYGVKD.

This clone was seen a single time. The chain combines TRBV10-1 with TRBJ1-1, with a possible D match to TRBD1 (5 bases). V lost 5 bases, J lost 0 bases, and 10 bases lay in between. CDR1 is WNHNN and CDR2 is SYGVQD in the germline V gene (reference sequence). This CDR3 contains 14 residues. The CDR3 region has the DNA TGCGCCAGCAGTCGGGGGAAGATGAACACTGAAGCTTTCTTT. It specifies CASSRGKMNTEAFF.

This chain joins TRBV4-1 and TRBJ1-2, with D possibly matching TRBD1 (5 bases). The CDR3 length is 15 residues. Germline V gives CDR1 MGHRA, CDR2 YSYEKL. V was cut by 2 bases and J by 4 bases, with 14 bases left in between. CDR3 residues: CASSQSSTGGYGYTF. The DNA for the CDR3 is TGCGCCAGCAGCCAATCCTCTACCGGGGGCTATGGCTACACCTTC.

The CDR3 here is CATSKGTGGPSRANEQFF. The DNA of the CDR3 is TGTGCCACCAGCAAAGGGACAGGGGGTCCATCAAGGGCGAATGAGCAGTTCTTC. The chain uses TRBV15 and TRBJ2-1; 11 bases match TRBD1. This CDR3 comprises 18 residues. The J segment lost 7 bases and the V segment lost 4 bases, leaving 15 bases of the junction unmatched. Germline V CDR1 and CDR2: LNHNV, YYDKDF (reference sequence). Complete variable domain (other parts from reference TRBV15 and TRBJ2-1): DAMVIQNPRYQVTQFGKPVTLSCSQTLNHNVMYWYQQKSSQAPKLLFHYYDKDFNNEADTPDNFQSRRPNTSFCFLDIRSPGLGDTAMYLCATSKGTGGPSRANEQFFGPGTRLTVL.

The V gene is TRBV7-9, the J gene TRBJ1-2; tentative D call: TRBD1 (6 bases). Trimming removed 2 bases from V and 5 bases from J, with 9 bases in between. The CDR3 has 13 residues. The germline CDR1 and CDR2 sequences are SEHNR and FQNEAQ (reference sequence). DNA of the CDR3: TGTGCCAGCAGCTTATCGGACAGTTATGGCTACACCTTC. Translation: CASSLSDSYGYTF. The full variable domain, in which reference TRBV7-9 and TRBJ1-2 provide the parts outside the CDR3, is DTGVSQNPRHKITKRGQNVTFRCDPISEHNRLYWYRQTLGQGPEFLTYFQNEAQLEKSRLLSDRFSAERPKGSFSTLEIQRTEQGDSAMYLCASSLSDSYGYTFGSGTRLTVV.

This clone has a single count. The chain uses TRBV5-1 and TRBJ2-2; TRBD2 agrees at 7 bases. The junction had 6 bases not matched to a gene; V was cut back by 2 bases and J by 2 bases. CDR1 SGHRS and CDR2 YFSETQ come from the germline V gene. There are 16 residues in the CDR3. For the CDR3, the DNA is TGCGCCAGCAGCTTTATAGGGACTACAAACACCGGGGAGCTGTTTTTT. Translating it yields CASSFIGTTNTGELFF.

The J gene is TRBJ2-7, the V gene TRBV19; 10 bases map to TRBD2. The CDR3 runs 14 residues. V shed 5 bases, J shed 6 bases, and the junction held 7 bases outside the gene matches. Germline values: CDR1 LNHDA, CDR2 SQIVND (reference sequence). CDR3 protein: CASSDLAGEREQYF. CDR3 nucleotide sequence: TGTGCCAGTAGTGATCTAGCGGGAGAACGCGAGCAGTACTTC.

The genes are TRBV19 and TRBJ2-2, with 8 bases lining up with TRBD1. The J segment lost 1 base and the V segment lost 2 bases, leaving 3 bases of the junction unmatched. The CDR3 contains 16 residues. The germline V gene encodes CDR1 LNHDA and CDR2 SQIVND (reference sequence). The CDR3 spells CASSIWGTGNTGELFF. The CDR3 nucleotides read TGTGCCAGTAGTATATGGGGGACAGGGAACACCGGGGAGCTGTTTTTT.

The V gene is TRBV5-5, the J gene TRBJ2-3; D might be TRBD2 (6 bases). The CDR3 has 17 amino acids. In germline, CDR1 is SGHKS, CDR2 YYEKEE (reference sequence). V was shortened by 4 bases and J by 0 bases, with 18 bases between the two germline ends. CDR3 DNA: TGTGCCAGCAGCCCCCCCGGGGGATATTCTAGCACAGATACGCAGTATTTT. Amino acids: CASSPPGGYSSTDTQYF.

This chain connects TRBV7-2 to TRBJ2-1; TRBD2 matches at 7 bases. CDR3 length: 17 residues. V lost 1 base and J lost 3; bases outside the gene matches: 9. The V gene's germline CDR1 is SGHTA and CDR2 FQGNSA. The CDR3 nucleotides read TGTGCCAGCAGCTTAGTCAGACTAGCTTTCGGCTACAATGAGCAGTTCTTC. It translates to CASSLVRLAFGYNEQFF.

The chain is built from TRBV6-5 and TRBJ2-1, with 8 nucleotides matching TRBD2. Germline V CDR1 and CDR2: MNHEY, SVGAGI. The J segment lost 8 bases and the V segment lost 8 bases, leaving 14 bases of the junction unmatched. The CDR3 is 15 residues long. The CDR3 sequence is CASGSAGGLLDEQFF. DNA of the CDR3: TGTGCCAGCGGTTCGGCGGGAGGCCTCCTCGATGAGCAGTTCTTC.

J is TRBJ2-1 and V is TRBV5-5, with 7 positions matching TRBD1. Trimming took 4 bases from V and 3 from J; bases not matched to a gene: 16. Germline V gene data show CDR1 as SGHKS and CDR2 as YYEKEE (reference sequence). This CDR3 spans 18 amino acids. The DNA for the CDR3 is TGTGCCAGCAGCGGAGAAACGGACAGGTCAATGATCTACAATGAGCAGTTCTTC. Translated: CASSGETDRSMIYNEQFF.

This chain links TRBV15 with TRBJ2-7, with 10 bases lining up with TRBD1. After removal of 5 bases from V and 0 bases from J, the junction contained 4 bases not matched to a gene. In germline, CDR1 is LNHNV, CDR2 YYDKDF (reference sequence). This CDR3 spans 15 amino acids. The CDR3, as DNA: TGTGCCACCAGCCGGGACAGGGGAAGCTCCTACGAGCAGTACTTC. Protein: CATSRDRGSSYEQYF.

This rearrangement joins TRBV19 to TRBJ2-1; D is unresolved. The ends were cut back, 5 bases at V and 13 bases at J, with 18 bases in the middle. In germline, CDR1 is LNHDA, CDR2 SQIVND (reference sequence). CDR3 size: 13 residues. DNA of the CDR3: TGTGCCAGTAGTCCCCTAGAGACGGTGAAACAGTTCTTC. Protein product: CASSPLETVKQFF.

This chain uses TRBV19 with TRBJ1-1; possibly TRBD1 for D (5 bases). The V gene lost 3 bases and the J gene lost 6 bases, with 8 bases spanning the gap. Germline CDR1 LNHDA, CDR2 SQIVND (reference sequence). This CDR3 has 12 residues. The CDR3, as DNA: TGTGCCAGTAGTATTACAGGCCCTGAAGCTTTCTTT. Amino acid sequence: CASSITGPEAFF. The full variable domain, its missing parts supplied by reference TRBV19 and TRBJ1-1, is DGGITQSPKYLFRKEGQNVTLSCEQNLNHDAMYWYRQDPGQGLRLIYYSQIVNDFQKGDIAEGYSVSREKKESFPLTVTSAQKNPTAFYLCASSITGPEAFFGQGTRLTVV.

The CDR3 DNA reads TGTGCCAGCAGGATGGGAGCGGGATGGGAGTTCTTC. This codes for CASRMGAGWEFF. V is TRBV27 and J is TRBJ2-1; 7 nucleotides match TRBD2. Per the germline V gene, CDR1 is MNHEY and CDR2 is SMNVEV (reference sequence). The length of the CDR3 is 12 residues. With V trimmed by 6 bases and J by 14 bases, 10 bases remained unmatched.

The rearrangement joins TRBV11-2 to TRBJ2-7, with D maybe TRBD1 (6 bases). Trimming stripped 4 bases from V and 1 base from J, with 11 bases between. This CDR3 is 14 amino acids long. The germline CDR1 and CDR2 sequences are SGHAT and FQNNGV. This chain's CDR3 is CASSSGTPSYEQYF. The CDR3 nucleotides are TGTGCCAGCAGCTCCGGGACACCTTCCTACGAGCAGTACTTC.

This clone is a singleton in its sample. The CDR3 DNA follows: TGTGCCAGCAGCCCGGGACAGGGGGACTATGGCTACACCTTC. Its translation is CASSPGQGDYGYTF. The chain has TRBV6-5 and TRBJ1-2; TRBD1 aligns across 11 bases. The trim removed 6 bases at V and 3 bases at J, leaving 3 bases unmatched. The CDR3 has 14 amino acids. Germline V CDR1 and CDR2: MNHEY, SVGAGI.

This clone has a handful of counts. The chain couples TRBV27 to TRBJ1-2, with 10 bases matching TRBD1. The CDR3 is made up of 14 amino acids. Trimming removed 6 bases from V and 7 bases from J; junction bases left unmatched: 8. CDR1 MNHEY and CDR2 SMNVEV come from the germline V gene (reference sequence). CDR3 in DNA: TGTGCCAGCAGGCGCTCCGGGACAGGGGCTGGCTACACCTTC. Encoded protein: CASRRSGTGAGYTF.

The chain employs TRBV18 and TRBJ1-2, with 7 bases identical to TRBD1. This CDR3 has 14 amino acids. Germline V lookup: CDR1 KGHSH, CDR2 LQKENI. V trimming: 2 bases; J trimming: 6 bases; junction bases outside the gene matches: 6. The CDR3 loop reads CASSPSTGENGYTF. The CDR3 DNA sequence: TGTGCCAGCTCACCAAGCACAGGGGAGAATGGCTACACCTTC.

The CDR3 DNA sequence: TGTGCCAGCACCTTCAGCCGCGGGGCCTACAATGAGCAGTTCTTC. It codes for CASTFSRGAYNEQFF. The rearrangement joins TRBV7-2 to TRBJ2-1, with a tentative D call TRBD2 (6 bases). The V gene lost 7 bases and the J gene lost 2 bases, with 15 bases spanning the gap. In germline, CDR1 is SGHTA, CDR2 FQGNSA. This CDR3 is built from 15 residues.